This is a list of T cell receptor beta chains from one sample in a study of neurological immune-mediated disorders. TCRdb re-called the 5' RACE reads with MiXCR, one entry per CDR3 protein. Here the sample spans more than 50,000 distinct CDR3 sequences, 4% to 6% being singletons. What was sequenced was PBMCs. The receptors shown here come from a woman under 40 with multiple sclerosis. Each CDR3 is given with its conserved first and last residue. The order of the fields is D gene, V gene, clone size, J gene, CDR3 DNA, CDR3 protein. D genes are given only for firm matches. Clone size is not always given. Where it is, it says once, few, many or a class for expanded clones.

>TRBD2|TRBV7-8|-|TRBJ2-3
TGTGCCAGCAGCTTAATGGTAGCGGGGGGGACAGATACGCAGTATTTT
CASSLMVAGGTDTQYF
>TRBD2|TRBV5-5|many|TRBJ2-5
TGTGCCAGCAGCTTGGAGGTGGAAGTAGCGGGGATGCGGGAGACCCAGTACTTC
CASSLEVEVAGMRETQYF
>-|TRBV20-1|few|TRBJ2-7
TGCAGTGCTACAGACCAGGGACTTAAGGACGAGCAGTACTTC
CSATDQGLKDEQYF
>-|TRBV3-1|many|TRBJ2-7
TGTGCCAGCAGCCAAGGCAGCCCAACAGATCGGGAGCAGTACTTC
CASSQGSPTDREQYF
>-|TRBV5-1|many|TRBJ2-1
TGCGCCAGTTGCTTTGAGGGGCAGACATACAATGAGCAGTTCTTC
CASCFEGQTYNEQFF
>TRBD1|TRBV12-3/TRBV12-4|-|TRBJ1-2
TGTGCCAGCAGTTACGACAGGGACGCAGCGGGCTACACCTTC
CASSYDRDAAGYTF
>-|TRBV20-1|many|TRBJ2-7
TGCAGTGCTTACAGGCTCTACGAGCAGTACTTC
CSAYRLYEQYF
>-|TRBV5-6|many|TRBJ2-5
TGTGCCAGCAGCCCAACAGGCCAAGAGACCCAGTACTTC
CASSPTGQETQYF
>-|TRBV2|many|TRBJ1-5
TGTGCCAGCAGCGGGGACTTACCCAATCAGCCCCAGCATTTT
CASSGDLPNQPQHF
>-|TRBV20-1|many|TRBJ1-2
TGCAGGGAAGCTAGGGGGGTTAACTATGGCTACACCTTC
CREARGVNYGYTF
>TRBD1|TRBV15|many|TRBJ1-5
TGTGCCACCAGCAGATATAGATCGAACCAGGGGGGTAATCAGCCCCAGCATTTT
CATSRYRSNQGGNQPQHF
>TRBD1|TRBV12-3/TRBV12-4|many|TRBJ1-6
TGTGCCAGCGGGGAGGGGGCCTATTCACCCCTCCACTTT
CASGEGAYSPLHF
>TRBD1|TRBV5-1|many|TRBJ1-2
TGCGCCAGCAGCTCCGGGACAGGGATTCTTGGCTACACCTTC
CASSSGTGILGYTF
>-|TRBV5-1|many|TRBJ1-1
TGCGCCAGCAGCCCCCTGACAACCGAGGGAGCTTTCTTT
CASSPLTTEGAFF
>TRBD1|TRBV5-1|many|TRBJ2-2
TGCGCCAGCAGCCTCCTTAATAAAGGGGGCGAGGGGGAGCTGTTTTTT
CASSLLNKGGEGELFF
>-|TRBV7-2|many|TRBJ1-1
TGTGCCAGCAGCTTAGGATTTATGAACACTGAAGCTTTCTTT
CASSLGFMNTEAFF
>TRBD1|TRBV5-1|many|TRBJ1-2
TGCGCCAGCAGCTTGGGGACAGGGGGCATCTATGGCTACACCTTC
CASSLGTGGIYGYTF
>TRBD2|TRBV20-1|many|TRBJ2-5
TGCAGTGCTAGTACTAGCGGGTACCAAGAGACCCAGTACTTC
CSASTSGYQETQYF
>-|TRBV10-3|many|TRBJ2-2
TGTGCCATCACCCCGGGACAAGGAGTCGGGGAGCTGTTTTTT
CAITPGQGVGELFF
>-|TRBV20-1|many|TRBJ2-3
TGCAGTGCTTGGCAACCGGGATTGAGTGAGGATACGCAGTATTTT
CSAWQPGLSEDTQYF
>-|TRBV12-3/TRBV12-4|few|TRBJ2-7
TGTGCCAGCAGTTTGGGACCTTCCTACGAGCAGTACTTC
CASSLGPSYEQYF
>TRBD2|TRBV6-5|many|TRBJ2-5
TGTGCCAGCAGACGCACCCTTACTAGCGGGGGTGTTTCAGGAGAGACCCAGTACTTC
CASRRTLTSGGVSGETQYF
>TRBD1|TRBV7-7|many|TRBJ2-1
TGTGCTAGCAGCTTAGGACAGGGGGCCAACTATGAGCAGTTCTTC
CASSLGQGANYEQFF
>-|TRBV7-9|-|TRBJ1-5
TGTGCCAGCAGCACATCGACGGACTCGGAGCAGCCCCAGAATTTT
CASSTSTDSEQPQNF
>-|TRBV20-1|-|TRBJ1-1
TGCAGTGCTAGTGGTTCACCGATGAACACTGAAGCTTTCTTT
CSASGSPMNTEAFF
>TRBD1|TRBV5-1|many|TRBJ2-2
TGCGCCAGCAGCTTGAGGGGGCCTCATTCGAACACCGGGGAGCTGTTTTTT
CASSLRGPHSNTGELFF
>-|TRBV3-1|few|TRBJ1-2
TGTGCCAGCAGCCACAGGGATTTGACAGGCTACACCTTC
CASSHRDLTGYTF
>-|TRBV7-9|many|TRBJ2-4
TGTGCCAGCGCAACCACAGCCAAAAACATTCAGTACTTC
CASATTAKNIQYF
>TRBD2|TRBV20-1|many|TRBJ2-2
TGCAGTGCTAGAGTTGGACTAGCCGCAGGGGAGCTGTTTTTT
CSARVGLAAGELFF
>-|TRBV7-8|many|TRBJ2-5
TGTGCCAGCAGCTCTGACAGGCCGGGACCGACCCAGTACTTC
CASSSDRPGPTQYF
>-|TRBV15|few|TRBJ1-2
TGTGCCACCAGCAGAGTATCCGACCCTGGTGGCTACACCTTC
CATSRVSDPGGYTF
>TRBD2|TRBV5-1|many|TRBJ2-5
TGCGCCAGCTCAGGACTAGCCCAAGAGACCCAGTACTTC
CASSGLAQETQYF
>TRBD2|TRBV6-6|few|TRBJ2-3
TGTGCCAGCAGTTACCCTCCTCCCACTAGCGGGGGGGGTAGCACAGATACGCAGTATTTT
CASSYPPPTSGGGSTDTQYF
>TRBD2|TRBV20-1|-|TRBJ2-7
TGCAGTGCTAGAAGCTCCGGGGGGGTAGACGAGCAGTACTTC
CSARSSGGVDEQYF
>-|TRBV20-1|many|TRBJ1-4
TGCAGTGCTAGAATGCTGTCCAGGGCAACTAATGAAAAACTGTTTTTT
CSARMLSRATNEKLFF
>TRBD1|TRBV20-1|many|TRBJ1-2
TGCAGTGTTCTTCGGACAGGGACTAACTATGGCTACACCTTC
CSVLRTGTNYGYTF
>-|TRBV11-2|-|TRBJ1-5
TGTGCCAGCAGCCGGGACGAGAATCAGCCCCAGAATTTT
CASSRDENQPQNF
>-|TRBV5-1|many|TRBJ2-2
TGCGCCAGCAGCTTGGAACCCTTGGGCGCCGGGGAGCTGTTTTTT
CASSLEPLGAGELFF
>TRBD1|TRBV29-1|medium-sized|TRBJ2-2
TGCAGCGGCCGGGACAGCAACACCGGGGAGCTGTTTTTT
CSGRDSNTGELFF
>-|TRBV20-1|many|TRBJ2-3
TGCAGTGCTAGTGGGGCCCCCACAGGGCCAGATACGCAGTATTTT
CSASGAPTGPDTQYF
>TRBD2|TRBV7-2|many|TRBJ2-7
TGTGCCAGCAGCCATGCACGCGGGGGGGGTTACGAGCAGTACTTC
CASSHARGGGYEQYF
>-|TRBV6-2/TRBV6-3|many|TRBJ2-5
TGTGCCAGCAGTTACGGCCAAGAGACCCAGTACTTC
CASSYGQETQYF
>-|TRBV10-2|many|TRBJ2-5
TGCGCCAGCAGTGATAGGGCTTCAGAGACCCAGTACTTC
CASSDRASETQYF
>-|TRBV18|many|TRBJ1-1
TGTGCCAGCCAACAGGGTCGGGACACTGAAGCTTTCTTT
CASQQGRDTEAFF
>TRBD1|TRBV7-2|many|TRBJ1-1
TGTGCCAGCAGCTCTGGACAGGCACCCTTCGGGGACACTGAAGCTTTCTTT
CASSSGQAPFGDTEAFF
>TRBD2|TRBV20-1|many|TRBJ2-1
TGCAGTGCTAGGGGAAAAGCGGGGGGAATTTACAATGAGCAGTTCTTC
CSARGKAGGIYNEQFF
>-|TRBV20-1|-|TRBJ2-2
TGCAGTGCTAGAGGAAAGGGAACCGGGGAGCTGTTTTTT
CSARGKGTGELFF
>-|TRBV5-5|many|TRBJ2-7
TGTGCCACCGGACAGACCTACGAGCAGTACTTC
CATGQTYEQYF
>-|TRBV7-9|few|TRBJ1-1
TGTGCCAGCAGCTGGCGGACAGCAGAAGCTTTCTTT
CASSWRTAEAFF
>-|TRBV12-3/TRBV12-4|-|TRBJ1-6
TGTGCCAGCAGTTTAGGTCAGGCATCTAGCTCCTATAATTCACCCCTCAACTTT
CASSLGQASSSYNSPLNF
>TRBD2|TRBV7-2|many|TRBJ2-1
TGTGCCAGCAGCTTTTCGGCGGGGGGCTCCTACAATGAGCAGTTCTTC
CASSFSAGGSYNEQFF
>TRBD2|TRBV20-1|many|TRBJ2-7
TGCAGTGCTAGAGTTTGGCGGGGGGGCAGCTACGAGCAGTACTTC
CSARVWRGGSYEQYF
>-|TRBV5-1|many|TRBJ2-7
TGCGCCAGCAGCTTGTTATACAGGTCCGAGCAGTACTTC
CASSLLYRSEQYF
>-|TRBV20-1|few|TRBJ2-2
TGCAGTGCTAGGGCTGGGAGGAACACCGGGGAGCTGTTTTTT
CSARAGRNTGELFF